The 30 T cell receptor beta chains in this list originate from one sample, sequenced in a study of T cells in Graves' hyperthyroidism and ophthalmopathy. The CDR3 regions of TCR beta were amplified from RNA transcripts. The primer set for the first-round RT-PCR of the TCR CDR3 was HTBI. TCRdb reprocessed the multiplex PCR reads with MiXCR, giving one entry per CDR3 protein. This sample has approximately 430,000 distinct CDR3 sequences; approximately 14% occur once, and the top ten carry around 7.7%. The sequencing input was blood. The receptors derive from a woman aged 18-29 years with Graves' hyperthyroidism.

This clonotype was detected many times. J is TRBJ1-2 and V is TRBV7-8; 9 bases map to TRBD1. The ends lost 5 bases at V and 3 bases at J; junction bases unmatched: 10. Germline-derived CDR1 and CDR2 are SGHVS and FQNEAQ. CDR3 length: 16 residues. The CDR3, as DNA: TGTGCCAGCAGCCGGGGGGACAGGGACGGAGACTATGGCTACACCTTC. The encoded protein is CASSRGDRDGDYGYTF. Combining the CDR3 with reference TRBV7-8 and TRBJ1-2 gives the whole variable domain GAGVSQSPRYKVAKRGQDVALRCDPISGHVSLFWYQQALGQGPEFLTYFQNEAQLDKSGLPSDRFFAERPEGSVSTLKIQRTQQEDSAVYLCASSRGDRDGDYGYTFGSGTRLTVV.

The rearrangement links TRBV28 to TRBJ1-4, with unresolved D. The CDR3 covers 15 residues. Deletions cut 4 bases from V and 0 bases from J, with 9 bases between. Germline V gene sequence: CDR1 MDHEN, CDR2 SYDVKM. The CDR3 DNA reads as TGTGCCAGCAGTTCCAGCGCCGCAACTAATGAAAAACTGTTTTTT. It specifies CASSSSAATNEKLFF.

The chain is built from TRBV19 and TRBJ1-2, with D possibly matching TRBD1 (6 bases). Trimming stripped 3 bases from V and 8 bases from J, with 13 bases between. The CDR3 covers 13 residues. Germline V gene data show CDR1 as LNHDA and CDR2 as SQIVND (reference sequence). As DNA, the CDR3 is TGTGCCAGTAGTATGGGGGGCTATGGAGGCTACACCTTC. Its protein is CASSMGGYGGYTF.

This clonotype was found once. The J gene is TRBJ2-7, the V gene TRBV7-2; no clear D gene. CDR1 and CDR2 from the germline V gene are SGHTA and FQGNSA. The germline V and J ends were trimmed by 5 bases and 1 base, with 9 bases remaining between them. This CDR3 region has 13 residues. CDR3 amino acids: CASSETPSYEQYF. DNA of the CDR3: TGTGCCAGCAGCGAAACCCCTTCCTACGAGCAGTACTTC. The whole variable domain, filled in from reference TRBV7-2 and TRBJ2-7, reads GAGVSQSPSNKVTEKGKDVELRCDPISGHTALYWYRQSLGQGLEFLIYFQGNSAPDKSGLPSDRFSAERTGGSVSTLTIQRTQQEDSAVYLCASSETPSYEQYFGPGTRLTVT.

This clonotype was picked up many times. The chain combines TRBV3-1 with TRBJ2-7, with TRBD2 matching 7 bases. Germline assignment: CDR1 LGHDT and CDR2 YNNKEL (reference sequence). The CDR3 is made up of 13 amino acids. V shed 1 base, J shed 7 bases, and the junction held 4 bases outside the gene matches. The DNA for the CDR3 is TGTGCCAGCAGCCAAGTAGCGGGTGATGAGCAGTACTTC. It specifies CASSQVAGDEQYF.

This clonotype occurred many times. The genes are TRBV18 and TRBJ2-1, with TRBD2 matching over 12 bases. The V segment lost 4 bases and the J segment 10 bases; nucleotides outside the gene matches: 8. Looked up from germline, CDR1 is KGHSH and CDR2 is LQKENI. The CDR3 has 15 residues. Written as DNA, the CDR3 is TGTGCCAGCTCACTCACCATACTAGCGGGAGGAGAGCAGTTCTTC. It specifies CASSLTILAGGEQFF. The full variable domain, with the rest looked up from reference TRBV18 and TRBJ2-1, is NAGVMQNPRHLVRRRGQEARLRCSPMKGHSHVYWYRQLPEEGLKFMVYLQKENIIDESGMPKERFSAEFPKEGPSILRIQQVVRGDSAAYFCASSLTILAGGEQFFGPGTRLTVL.

In DNA form, the CDR3 reads TGTGCCAGCAGTGAAGCGCGGGCCAGAAATCAGCCCCAGCATTTT. Encoded protein: CASSEARARNQPQHF. V gene TRBV6-1 combines with J gene TRBJ1-5; D uncertain. CDR1 is MNHNS, CDR2 SASEGT, per germline. V lost 0 bases and J lost 4, with 10 bases in between. The length of the CDR3 is 15 residues.

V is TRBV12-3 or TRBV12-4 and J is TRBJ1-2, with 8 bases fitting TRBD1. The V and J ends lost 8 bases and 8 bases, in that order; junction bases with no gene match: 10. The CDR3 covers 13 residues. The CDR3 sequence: CASGQGNRGGYTF. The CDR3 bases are TGTGCCAGCGGACAGGGAAACCGGGGGGGCTACACCTTC.

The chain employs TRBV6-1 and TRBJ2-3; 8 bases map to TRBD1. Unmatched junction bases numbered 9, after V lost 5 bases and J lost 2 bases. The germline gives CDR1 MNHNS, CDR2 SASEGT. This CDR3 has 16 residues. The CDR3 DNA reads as TGTGCCAGCAGTTACACCGTGGACAGGGACACAGATACGCAGTATTTT. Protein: CASSYTVDRDTDTQYF.

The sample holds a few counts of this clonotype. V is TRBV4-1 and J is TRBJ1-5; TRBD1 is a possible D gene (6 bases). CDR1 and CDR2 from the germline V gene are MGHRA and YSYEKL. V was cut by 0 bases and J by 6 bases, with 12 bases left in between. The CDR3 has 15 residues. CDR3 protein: CASSQEWQGTQPQHF. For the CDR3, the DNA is TGCGCCAGCAGCCAAGAATGGCAGGGGACTCAGCCCCAGCATTTT.

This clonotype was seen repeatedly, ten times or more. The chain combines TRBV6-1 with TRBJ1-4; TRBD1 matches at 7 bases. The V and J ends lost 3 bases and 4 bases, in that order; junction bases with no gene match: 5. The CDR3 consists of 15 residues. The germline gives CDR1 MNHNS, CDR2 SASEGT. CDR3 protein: CASSDRQGFNEKLFF. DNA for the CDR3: TGTGCCAGCAGTGACCGACAGGGTTTTAATGAAAAACTGTTTTTT.

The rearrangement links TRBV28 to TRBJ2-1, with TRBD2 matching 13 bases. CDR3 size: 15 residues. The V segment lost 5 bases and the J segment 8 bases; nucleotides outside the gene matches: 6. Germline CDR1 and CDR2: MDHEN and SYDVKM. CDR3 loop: CASSRLAGGLDEQFF. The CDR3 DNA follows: TGTGCCAGCAGTCGACTAGCGGGAGGTTTGGATGAGCAGTTCTTC.

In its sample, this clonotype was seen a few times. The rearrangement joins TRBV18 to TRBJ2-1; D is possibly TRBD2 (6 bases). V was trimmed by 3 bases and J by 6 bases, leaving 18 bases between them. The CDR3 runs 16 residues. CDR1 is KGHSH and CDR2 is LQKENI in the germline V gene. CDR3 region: CASSPLVAGRPNEQFF. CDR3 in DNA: TGTGCCAGCTCACCCCTTGTGGCGGGACGGCCCAATGAGCAGTTCTTC.

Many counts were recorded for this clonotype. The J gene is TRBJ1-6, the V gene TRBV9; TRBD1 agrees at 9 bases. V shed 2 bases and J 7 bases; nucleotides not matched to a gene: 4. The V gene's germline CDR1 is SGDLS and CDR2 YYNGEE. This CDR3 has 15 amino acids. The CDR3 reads CASSVWGQGNSPLHF. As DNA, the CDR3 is TGTGCCAGCAGCGTCTGGGGACAGGGCAATTCACCCCTCCACTTT.

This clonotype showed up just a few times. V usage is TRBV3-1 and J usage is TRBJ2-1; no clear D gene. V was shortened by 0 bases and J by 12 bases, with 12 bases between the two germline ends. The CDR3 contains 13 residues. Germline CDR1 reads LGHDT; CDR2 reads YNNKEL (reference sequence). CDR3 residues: CASSQDTALGQFF. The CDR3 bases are TGTGCCAGCAGCCAAGATACAGCCTTGGGGCAGTTCTTC.

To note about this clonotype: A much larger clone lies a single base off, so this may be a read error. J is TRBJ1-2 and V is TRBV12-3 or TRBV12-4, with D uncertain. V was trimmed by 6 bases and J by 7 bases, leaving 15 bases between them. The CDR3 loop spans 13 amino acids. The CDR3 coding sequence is TGTGCCAGCAGCCAACCCTTAGATGCTGGCTACACCTTC. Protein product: CASSQPLDAGYTF.

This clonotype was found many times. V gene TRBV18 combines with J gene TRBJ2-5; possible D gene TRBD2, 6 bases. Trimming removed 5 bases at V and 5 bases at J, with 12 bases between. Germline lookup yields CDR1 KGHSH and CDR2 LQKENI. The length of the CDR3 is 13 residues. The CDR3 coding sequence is TGTGCCAGCTCAGGCGGGGCAAGTGAGACCCAGTACTTC. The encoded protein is CASSGGASETQYF.

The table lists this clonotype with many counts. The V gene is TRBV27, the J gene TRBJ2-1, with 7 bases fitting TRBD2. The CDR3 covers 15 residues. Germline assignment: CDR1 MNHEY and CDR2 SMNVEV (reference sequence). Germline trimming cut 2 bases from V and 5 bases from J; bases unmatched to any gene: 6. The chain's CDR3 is CASSLGASGHNEQFF. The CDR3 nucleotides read TGTGCCAGCAGTTTAGGGGCTAGCGGACACAATGAGCAGTTCTTC.

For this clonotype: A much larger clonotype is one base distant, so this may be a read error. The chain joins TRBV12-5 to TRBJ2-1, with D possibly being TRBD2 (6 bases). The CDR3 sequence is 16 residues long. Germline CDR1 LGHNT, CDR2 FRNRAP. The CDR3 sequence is CASGSSGTGTYNEQSF. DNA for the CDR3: TGTGCTAGTGGTTCCTCCGGGACTGGGACTTACAATGAGCAGTCCTTC.

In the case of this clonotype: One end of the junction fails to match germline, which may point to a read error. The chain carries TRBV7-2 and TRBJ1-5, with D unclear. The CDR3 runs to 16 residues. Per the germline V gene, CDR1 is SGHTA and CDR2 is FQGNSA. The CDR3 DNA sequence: TGTGCCTGCAGCTTATTTGAGCGTTATAGCAATCAGCCCCAGCATTTT. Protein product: CACSLFERYSNQPQHF.

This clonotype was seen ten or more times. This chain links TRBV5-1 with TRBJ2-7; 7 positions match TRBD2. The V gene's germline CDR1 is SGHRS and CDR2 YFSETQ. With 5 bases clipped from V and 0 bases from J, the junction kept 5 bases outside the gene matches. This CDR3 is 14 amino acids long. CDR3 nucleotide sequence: TGCGCCAGCAGGCCGGGACTAAGCTCCTACGAGCAGTACTTC. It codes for CASRPGLSSYEQYF.

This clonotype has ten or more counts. The CDR3 DNA is TGCAGTGCTAGGGGGTACGGGACTAGCGAGTACAATGAGCAGTTCTTC. This encodes CSARGYGTSEYNEQFF. The J gene is TRBJ2-1, the V gene TRBV20-1, with TRBD2 matching 10 bases. Trimming cost V 3 bases and J 4 bases; bases outside gene matches: 9. The CDR3 consists of 16 residues. The germline gives CDR1 DFQATT, CDR2 SNEGSKA (reference sequence).

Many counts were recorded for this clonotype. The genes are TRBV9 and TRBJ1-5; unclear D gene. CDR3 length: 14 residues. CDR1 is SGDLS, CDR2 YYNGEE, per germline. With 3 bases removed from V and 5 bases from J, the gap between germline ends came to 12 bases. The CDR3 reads CASSEGSGDQPQHF. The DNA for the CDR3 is TGTGCCAGCAGCGAGGGTAGCGGAGATCAGCCCCAGCATTTT.

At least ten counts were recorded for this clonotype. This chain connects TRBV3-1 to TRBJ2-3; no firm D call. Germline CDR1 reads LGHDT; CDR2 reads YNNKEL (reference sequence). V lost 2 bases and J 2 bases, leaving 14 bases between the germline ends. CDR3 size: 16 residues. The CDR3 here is CASSQRASPDTDTQYF. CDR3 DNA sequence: TGTGCCAGCAGCCAAAGGGCGAGCCCCGACACAGATACGCAGTATTTT.

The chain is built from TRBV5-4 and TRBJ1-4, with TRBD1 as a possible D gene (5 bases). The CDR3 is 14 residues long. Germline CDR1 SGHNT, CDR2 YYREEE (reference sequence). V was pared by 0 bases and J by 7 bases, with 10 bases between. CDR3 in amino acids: CASSLEGLGEKLFF. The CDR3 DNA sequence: TGTGCCAGCAGCTTGGAGGGGCTAGGTGAAAAACTGTTTTTT.

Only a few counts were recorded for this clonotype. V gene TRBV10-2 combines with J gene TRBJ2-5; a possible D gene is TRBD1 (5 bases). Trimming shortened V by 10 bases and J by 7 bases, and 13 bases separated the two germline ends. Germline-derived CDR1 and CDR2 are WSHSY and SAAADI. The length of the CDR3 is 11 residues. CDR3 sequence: CATDHTGTQYF. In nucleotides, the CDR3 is TGCGCCACTGACCATACAGGGACCCAGTACTTC.

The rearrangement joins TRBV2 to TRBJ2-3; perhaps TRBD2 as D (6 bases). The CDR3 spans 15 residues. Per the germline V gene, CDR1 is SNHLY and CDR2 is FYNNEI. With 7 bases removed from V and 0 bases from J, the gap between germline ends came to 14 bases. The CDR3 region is CASNNWRGSTDTQYF. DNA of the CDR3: TGTGCCAGCAACAATTGGCGGGGCAGCACAGATACGCAGTATTTT.

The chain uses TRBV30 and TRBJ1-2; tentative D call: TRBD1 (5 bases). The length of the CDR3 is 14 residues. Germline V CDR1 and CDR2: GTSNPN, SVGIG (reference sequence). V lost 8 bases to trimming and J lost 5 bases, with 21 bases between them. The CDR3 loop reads CAGYGARVGYGYTF. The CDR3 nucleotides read TGTGCCGGGTACGGGGCCCGCGTCGGTTATGGCTACACCTTC.

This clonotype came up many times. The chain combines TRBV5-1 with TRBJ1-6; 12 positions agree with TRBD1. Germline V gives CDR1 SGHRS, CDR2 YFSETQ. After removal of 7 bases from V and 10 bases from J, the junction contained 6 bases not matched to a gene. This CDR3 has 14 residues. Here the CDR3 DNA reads TGCGCCAGCTCGGGACAGGGGGCTGAGTCACCCCTCCACTTT. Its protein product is CASSGQGAESPLHF.

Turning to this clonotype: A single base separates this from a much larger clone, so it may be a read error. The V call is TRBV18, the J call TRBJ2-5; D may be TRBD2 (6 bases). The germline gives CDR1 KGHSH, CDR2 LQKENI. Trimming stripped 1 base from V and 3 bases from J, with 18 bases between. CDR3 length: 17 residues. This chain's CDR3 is CASSPLLAGRLKETQYF. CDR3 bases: TGTGCCAGCTCACCACTGCTCGCGGGACGACTGAAAGAGACCCAGTACTTC.